Presented here are 30 T cell receptor beta chains from one specimen sequenced in a study of blood T cells in healthy people across ages. The second PCR ran about 7 to 12 cycles with a sample-barcoded 5' primer and J-beta primers. One entry per CDR3 protein results from TCRdb running MiXCR on the 5' RACE reads. In the table there are roughly 1,500,000 distinct CDR3 sequences, about 35% of which are singletons. The sequencing input was blood. Receptors were obtained from a woman in her 30s in good health.

This clonotype was counted at least ten times. The chain uses TRBV7-6 and TRBJ2-5; a possible D gene is TRBD1 (6 bases). This CDR3 contains 14 residues. Germline V gene lookup returns CDR1 SGHVS and CDR2 FNYEAQ. V lost 5 bases and J lost 2, with 12 bases in between. The CDR3 protein is CASSEGTLQETQYF. CDR3 in DNA: TGTGCCAGCAGCGAAGGGACATTGCAAGAGACCCAGTACTTC.

This clonotype was observed a handful of times. The chain carries TRBV5-1 and TRBJ1-1; D is possibly TRBD1 (5 bases). V was shortened by 0 bases and J by 4 bases, with 10 bases between the two germline ends. The CDR3 runs to 14 residues. In germline, CDR1 is SGHRS, CDR2 YFSETQ. The CDR3 nucleotides are TGCGCCAGCAGCTTGGCCGGTGGGGCCACTGAAGCTTTCTTT. Translation gives CASSLAGGATEAFF.

J is TRBJ2-7 and V is TRBV4-2; 11 bases agree with TRBD2. J was trimmed by 6 bases and V by 1 base; bases with no gene match: 14. This CDR3 has 18 amino acids. Germline loops: CDR1 LGHNA, CDR2 YNFKEQ. CDR3 DNA: TGTGCCAGCAGCCAAGTGTTAGCGGGAGGGCCGGATTCCCGCGAGCAGTACTTC. Encoded protein: CASSQVLAGGPDSREQYF.

This clonotype was counted only a few times. The rearrangement uses TRBV20-1 and TRBJ2-3; tentative D call: TRBD1 (6 bases). Germline V gene data show CDR1 as DFQATT and CDR2 as SNEGSKA (reference sequence). The V and J ends lost 3 bases and 6 bases respectively, with 10 bases between them. This CDR3 has 12 amino acids. CDR3 DNA: TGCAGTGCTAGGATTAGGGGGGATACGCAGTATTTT. Its protein is CSARIRGDTQYF.

This clonotype was detected a few times. The chain has TRBV15 and TRBJ1-1, with no clear D. V was clipped by 0 bases and J by 10 bases, with 12 bases between them. Looked up from germline, CDR1 is LNHNV and CDR2 is YYDKDF (reference sequence). This CDR3 comprises 13 residues. CDR3 residues: CATSRDWVGRAFF. The CDR3 DNA reads as TGTGCCACCAGCAGAGATTGGGTTGGGAGAGCTTTCTTT.

Comment on this clonotype: A much larger clone lies one base from this, so it may be a read error. The V call is TRBV28, the J call TRBJ2-4; D ambiguous. The DNA matches TRBJ2-7 better at its end, which makes the J call doubtful. This CDR3 comprises 15 residues. CDR1 is MDHEN and CDR2 is SYDVKM in the germline V gene. CDR3 protein: CASTSGQINVCEQYF. The CDR3 nucleotides read TGTGCCAGCACCAGTGGGCAGATAAACGTATGCGAGCAGTACTTC.

V and J are TRBV3-1 and TRBJ1-2, with D perhaps TRBD1 (5 bases). Germline assignment: CDR1 LGHDT and CDR2 YNNKEL (reference sequence). V lost 1 base and J lost 4, with 10 bases in between. The CDR3 consists of 14 residues. CDR3 region: CASSQVLGVYGYTF. Here the CDR3 DNA reads TGTGCCAGCAGCCAAGTTTTGGGGGTCTATGGCTACACCTTC.

V is TRBV9 and J is TRBJ2-3, with D perhaps given as TRBD1 or TRBD2 (5 bases each). Trimming took off 1 base at V and 1 base at J, with 13 bases between the two ends. The CDR3 spans 16 residues. Germline CDR1 reads SGDLS; CDR2 reads YYNGEE. As DNA, the CDR3 is TGTGCCAGCAGCGTAAGAGGGGACCGCCGCACAGATACGCAGTATTTT. Its translation: CASSVRGDRRTDTQYF.

This chain joins TRBV2 and TRBJ2-7, with a weak D call TRBD1 (5 bases). The ends were cut back, 7 bases at V and 0 bases at J, with 7 bases in the middle. In germline, CDR1 is SNHLY, CDR2 FYNNEI. The CDR3 runs 12 residues. CDR3 DNA sequence: TGTGCCAGCAAACAGGCCTCCTACGAGCAGTACTTC. Residues: CASKQASYEQYF.

This clonotype was seen more than once but under ten times. The rearrangement joins TRBV27 to TRBJ2-1; 10 nucleotides line up with TRBD2. This CDR3 spans 15 amino acids. Germline lookup yields CDR1 MNHEY and CDR2 SMNVEV (reference sequence). V was pared by 8 bases and J by 3 bases, with 7 bases of the junction left unmatched. The CDR3 here is CASWRGTSVYNEQFF. CDR3 DNA sequence: TGTGCCAGCTGGCGCGGGACTAGCGTCTACAATGAGCAGTTCTTC.

The chain links TRBV29-1 to TRBJ2-6, with unresolved D. CDR3 size: 12 residues. The V gene's germline CDR1 is SQVTM and CDR2 ANQGSEA. V lost 3 bases to trimming and J lost 3 bases, with 3 bases between them. DNA of the CDR3: TGCAGCGTTGAGATTGGGGCCAACGTCCTGACTTTC. Amino acids: CSVEIGANVLTF.

This clonotype was detected only a few times. The chain recombines TRBV24-1 with TRBJ2-1; TRBD2 matches at 9 bases. This CDR3 region has 15 residues. The J segment lost 12 bases and the V segment lost 4 bases, leaving 12 bases of the junction unmatched. Germline V gives CDR1 KGHDR, CDR2 SFDVKD. The CDR3 region has the DNA TGTGCCACCAGTGAGGCCGGGACTAGCCAGAACCGGCAGTTCTTC. Its translation: CATSEAGTSQNRQFF.

The chain is built from TRBV20-1 and TRBJ2-5; 10 nucleotides align to TRBD2. The J call may be incorrect, as the DNA end agrees better with TRBJ2-7. CDR1 is DFQATT, CDR2 SNEGSKA, per germline (reference sequence). The CDR3 covers 15 residues. CDR3 sequence reads: CSARDLGGLATEQYF. DNA of the CDR3: TGCAGTGCTAGAGATCTAGGGGGACTAGCGACCGAGCAGTACTTC.

This clonotype was seen more than once but under ten times. The chain uses TRBV11-2 and TRBJ2-5; 7 bases agree with TRBD2. The CDR3 covers 14 residues. Trimming cost V 5 bases and J 5 bases; bases outside gene matches: 8. Germline V CDR1 and CDR2: SGHAT, FQNNGV. The CDR3: CASSRSGRGETQYF. The CDR3 bases are TGTGCCAGCAGCCGGAGCGGGCGGGGGGAGACCCAGTACTTC.

There are a few counts of this clonotype. The chain combines TRBV5-6 with TRBJ1-2; D gene unclear. With 1 base removed from V and 0 bases from J, the gap between germline ends came to 7 bases. This CDR3 is 14 amino acids long. Per germline, CDR1 SGHDT and CDR2 YYEEEE. The CDR3 region has the DNA TGTGCCAGCAGCTTGCAGAGGACTAACTATGGCTACACCTTC. Amino acid sequence: CASSLQRTNYGYTF.

The CDR3 sequence is CASSTYPGTRPLGSYNEQFF. CDR3 in DNA: TGTGCCAGCAGCACCTACCCCGGGACTAGGCCCTTGGGCTCCTACAATGAGCAGTTCTTC. The chain links TRBV5-6 to TRBJ2-1, with 8 bases lining up with TRBD2. The CDR3 loop spans 20 amino acids. CDR1 is SGHDT and CDR2 is YYEEEE in the germline V gene. V was pared by 4 bases and J by 0 bases, with 18 bases of the junction left unmatched.

The V call is TRBV27, the J call TRBJ2-7, with TRBD1 matching over 7 bases. V lost 5 bases and J lost 2; bases outside the gene matches: 6. Germline values: CDR1 MNHEY, CDR2 SMNVEV (reference sequence). CDR3 length: 14 amino acids. CDR3 sequence: CASSPTGQPYEQYF. CDR3 bases: TGTGCCAGCAGTCCTACGGGACAGCCCTACGAGCAGTACTTC.

This clonotype was observed a handful of times. The chain recombines TRBV3-1 with TRBJ2-7; 8 positions agree with TRBD1. There are 16 residues in the CDR3. CDR1 is LGHDT, CDR2 YNNKEL, per germline (reference sequence). Losses at the gene ends were 4 bases for V and 3 bases for J; bases not matched to a gene: 11. DNA of the CDR3: TGTGCCAGCAGCCTTGGGAACAGGGGGTTAAACTACGAGCAGTACTTC. This translates into CASSLGNRGLNYEQYF.

The chain has TRBV3-1 and TRBJ1-2; D gene uncertain. Trimming removed 0 bases from V and 3 bases from J, with 11 bases in between. CDR3 size: 15 residues. Germline-derived CDR1 and CDR2 are LGHDT and YNNKEL (reference sequence). The CDR3 spells CASSQEGGEYYGYTF. CDR3 nucleotide sequence: TGTGCCAGCAGCCAAGAAGGCGGGGAATACTATGGCTACACCTTC. Full variable domain (remainder filled in from reference TRBV3-1 and TRBJ1-2): DTAVSQTPKYLVTQMGNDKSIKCEQNLGHDTMYWYKQDSKKFLKIMFSYNNKELIINETVPNRFSPKSPDKAHLNLHINSLELGDSAVYFCASSQEGGEYYGYTFGSGTRLTVV.

The chain carries TRBV27 and TRBJ2-5; 11 nucleotides align to TRBD2. Germline V gene lookup returns CDR1 MNHEY and CDR2 SMNVEV (reference sequence). The CDR3 covers 16 residues. Trimming at V came to 3 bases and at J to 5 bases, leaving 8 bases not matched to a gene. The DNA of the CDR3 is TGTGCCAGCAGTTTTTTAGGACTAGCGGGCCGTGAGACCCAGTACTTC. Amino acid sequence: CASSFLGLAGRETQYF.

The chain joins TRBV7-9 to TRBJ2-1, with D hard to call. The CDR3 runs to 13 residues. The germline gives CDR1 SEHNR, CDR2 FQNEAQ (reference sequence). V was cut by 5 bases and J by 9 bases, with 14 bases left in between. The CDR3 loop is CASSNLNKVEQFF. As DNA, the CDR3 is TGTGCCAGCAGCAACCTTAATAAGGTTGAGCAGTTCTTC.

This clonotype was counted only a few times. The chain is built from TRBV27 and TRBJ2-1, with a possible D match to TRBD1 (6 bases). Deletions cut 5 bases from V and 5 bases from J, with 16 bases between. The CDR3 spans 15 residues. Germline V gene data show CDR1 as MNHEY and CDR2 as SMNVEV (reference sequence). This chain's CDR3 is CASSPRTDYHNEQFF. The CDR3 coding sequence is TGTGCCAGCAGTCCTCGGACAGATTATCACAATGAGCAGTTCTTC.

This chain links TRBV11-2 with TRBJ2-7; 8 bases agree with TRBD2. Losses at the gene ends were 0 bases for V and 12 bases for J; bases not matched to a gene: 13. CDR1 is SGHAT, CDR2 FQNNGV, per germline. The CDR3 totals 15 residues. In nucleotides, the CDR3 is TGTGCCAGCAGCTTAGAGGCGGGGGGCACTTACGGTGGGTACTTC. It is translated as CASSLEAGGTYGGYF.

This chain links TRBV19 with TRBJ2-5, with D possibly being TRBD2 (6 bases). CDR3 length equals 14 residues. Germline V gene data show CDR1 as LNHDA and CDR2 as SQIVND (reference sequence). Deletions cut 7 bases from V and 3 bases from J, with 15 bases between. The CDR3 spells CASKLSGTEETQYF. CDR3 DNA sequence: TGTGCCAGTAAGCTGTCCGGGACTGAAGAGACCCAGTACTTC. The full variable domain, with the rest looked up from reference TRBV19 and TRBJ2-5, is DGGITQSPKYLFRKEGQNVTLSCEQNLNHDAMYWYRQDPGQGLRLIYYSQIVNDFQKGDIAEGYSVSREKKESFPLTVTSAQKNPTAFYLCASKLSGTEETQYFGPGTRLLVL.

V and J are TRBV7-9 and TRBJ1-1; TRBD1 matches 10 bases. This CDR3 is 15 amino acids long. With V trimmed by 7 bases and J by 5 bases, 10 bases remained unmatched. Germline V gives CDR1 SEHNR, CDR2 FQNEAQ (reference sequence). Written as DNA, the CDR3 is TGTGCCAGCATTAACACCGGGACAGGGGAGACTGAAGCTTTCTTT. Translation: CASINTGTGETEAFF. The whole variable domain, filled in from reference TRBV7-9 and TRBJ1-1, reads DTGVSQNPRHKITKRGQNVTFRCDPISEHNRLYWYRQTLGQGPEFLTYFQNEAQLEKSRLLSDRFSAERPKGSFSTLEIQRTEQGDSAMYLCASINTGTGETEAFFGQGTRLTVV.

Regarding this clonotype: The junction departs from germline at one end; a sequencing error may be responsible. The rearrangement links TRBV7-9 to TRBJ2-7; TRBD1 matches 8 bases. The CDR3 has 16 amino acids. Germline values: CDR1 SEHNR, CDR2 FQNEAQ (reference sequence). CDR3 in amino acids: CAGSFEDREMPYEQYF. The CDR3 region has the DNA TGTGCCGGCAGCTTTGAGGACAGGGAAATGCCCTACGAGCAGTACTTC. The full variable domain, in which reference TRBV7-9 and TRBJ2-7 provide the parts outside the CDR3, is DTGVSQNPRHKITKRGQNVTFRCDPISEHNRLYWYRQTLGQGPEFLTYFQNEAQLEKSRLLSDRFSAERPKGSFSTLEIQRTEQGDSAMYLCAGSFEDREMPYEQYFGPGTRLTVT.

In its sample, this clonotype was seen a few times. V usage is TRBV9 and J usage is TRBJ2-3; possible D gene TRBD2, 5 bases. The CDR3 has 17 residues. The germline V gene has CDR1 SGDLS and CDR2 YYNGEE. V was pared by 0 bases and J by 2 bases, with 16 bases between. CDR3 sequence reads: CASSVAPSGLFTDTQYF. CDR3 bases: TGTGCCAGCAGCGTAGCTCCTTCGGGGTTGTTCACAGATACGCAGTATTTT.

This clonotype was recorded a few times. The rearrangement uses TRBV3-1 and TRBJ2-1, with 7 positions matching TRBD2. Germline V CDR1 and CDR2: LGHDT, YNNKEL (reference sequence). This CDR3 region has 14 residues. V shed 1 base and J 6 bases; nucleotides not matched to a gene: 3. The CDR3 DNA reads as TGTGCCAGCAGCCAAGGGCGGGAGAGCAATGAGCAGTTCTTC. The encoded protein is CASSQGRESNEQFF.

The chain carries TRBV29-1 and TRBJ2-1; 8 bases match TRBD2. V shed 5 bases and J 6 bases; nucleotides not matched to a gene: 15. There are 16 residues in the CDR3. Germline CDR1 SQVTM, CDR2 ANQGSEA. The CDR3: CSVRRPGLGLGNEQFF. DNA of the CDR3: TGCAGCGTTCGCAGACCGGGACTAGGTTTAGGCAATGAGCAGTTCTTC.

The chain recombines TRBV5-1 with TRBJ2-7, with 8 bases matching TRBD1. CDR3 length equals 14 residues. The trim removed 7 bases at V and 0 bases at J, leaving 6 bases unmatched. Germline V lookup: CDR1 SGHRS, CDR2 YFSETQ. The CDR3 region is CASLQGQASYEQYF. CDR3 in DNA: TGCGCCAGCCTCCAGGGACAGGCCTCCTACGAGCAGTACTTC. Drawing the rest from reference TRBV5-1 and TRBJ2-7, the complete variable domain is KAGVTQTPRYLIKTRGQQVTLSCSPISGHRSVSWYQQTPGQGLQFLFEYFSETQRNKGNFPGRFSGRQFSNSRSEMNVSTLELGDSALYLCASLQGQASYEQYFGPGTRLTVT.